The 25 T cell receptor beta chains listed next were all sequenced from one sample in a study of breast tumors, draining lymph nodes, adjacent tissues. MiXCR, run by TCRdb on the multiplex PCR reads, gives a single entry per CDR3 protein. This table holds fewer than 250,000 distinct CDR3 sequences, approximately 30% found once. Axillary draining lymph nodes of breast cancer patients supplied the node samples. Sequencing was performed on axillary lymph node tissue. Source of these receptors: a female donor with breast cancer. Some clones in this sample may be carry-over from other donors' samples.

The V call is TRBV20-1, the J call TRBJ2-5; 8 bases line up with TRBD2. The CDR3 contains 13 residues. The ends lost 7 bases at V and 4 bases at J; junction bases unmatched: 8. The germline gives CDR1 DFQATT, CDR2 SNEGSKA (reference sequence). CDR3: CSVPAGVVETQYF. The DNA for the CDR3 is TGCAGTGTTCCAGCGGGAGTTGTAGAGACCCAGTACTTC.

There are many counts of this clonotype. The rearrangement joins TRBV11-3 to TRBJ2-1; 10 bases match TRBD1. Germline CDR1 SGHNT, CDR2 YENEEA. CDR3 length equals 15 residues. The V gene end was trimmed by 5 bases and the J gene end by 7 bases; junction bases not matched to a gene: 8. In DNA form, the CDR3 reads TGTGCCAGCAGCCCAAGACAGGGGGCGCCGAATGAGCAGTTCTTC. This sequence encodes CASSPRQGAPNEQFF.

This clonotype was recorded many times. The V call is TRBV28, the J call TRBJ1-2; 9 nucleotides line up with TRBD1. CDR1 and CDR2 (germline): MDHEN, SYDVKM. J lost 6 bases, V lost 7 bases, and 12 bases had no gene match. The length of the CDR3 is 15 residues. The chain's CDR3 is CASTLRGQGGNGYTF. The CDR3 DNA reads TGTGCCAGCACCCTCCGGGGACAGGGAGGTAATGGCTACACCTTC.

This clonotype occurred many times. The rearrangement joins TRBV19 to TRBJ1-4; D perhaps matches TRBD1 (6 bases). This CDR3 has 18 residues. Germline V gives CDR1 LNHDA, CDR2 SQIVND (reference sequence). The V end lost 7 bases, the J end lost 0 bases, and 21 bases lay between the germline ends. The CDR3, as DNA: TGTGCCAGTAAGCCGAAGATCAGGGGCCTTGCAACTAATGAAAAACTGTTTTTT. It yields the protein CASKPKIRGLATNEKLFF.

This clonotype was seen many times. The CDR3 sequence: CASSPAGGASEKLFF. Written as DNA, the CDR3 is TGCGCCAGCAGCCCCGCGGGCGGGGCCAGTGAAAAACTGTTTTTT. V is TRBV5-1 and J is TRBJ1-4; tentative D call: TRBD1 (5 bases). The CDR3 has 15 amino acids. CDR1 and CDR2 from the germline V gene are SGHRS and YFSETQ. The V and J ends lost 4 bases and 7 bases respectively, with 17 bases between them.

There are many counts of this clonotype. The chain carries TRBV7-9 and TRBJ2-3, with 7 bases matching TRBD2. In germline, CDR1 is SEHNR, CDR2 FQNEAQ (reference sequence). J was trimmed by 0 bases and V by 4 bases; bases with no gene match: 19. The length of the CDR3 is 20 residues. CDR3 residues: CASSSTIGAGEILSTDTQYF. For the CDR3, the DNA is TGTGCCAGCAGCTCCACTATAGGGGCGGGAGAGATACTTAGCACAGATACGCAGTATTTT.

This clonotype has a count of ten or more. The chain combines TRBV20-1 with TRBJ1-3; perhaps TRBD1 as D (5 bases). V was cut by 6 bases and J by 0 bases, with 18 bases left in between. The germline V gene encodes CDR1 DFQATT and CDR2 SNEGSKA (reference sequence). The CDR3 consists of 16 residues. CDR3 nucleotide sequence: TGCAGTGCCCAGGGTATGGGAGGGTTCTCTGGAAACACCATATATTTT. It yields the protein CSAQGMGGFSGNTIYF.

With regard to this clonotype: The junction and the germline gene differ at one end; a read error may be behind it. The chain has TRBV4-2 and TRBJ1-6; 8 bases fit TRBD1. The V gene's germline CDR1 is LGHNA and CDR2 YNFKEQ. This CDR3 has 15 amino acids. DNA for the CDR3: TGTGCCGGCAGCCATCAGGACAGGGATGATTCACCCCTCCACTTT. Translated, it gives CAGSHQDRDDSPLHF.

This clonotype came up a few times. With a much larger clone just one base away, this may be a read error. The V gene is TRBV3-1, the J gene TRBJ2-7; TRBD2 aligns across 9 bases. Losses at the gene ends were 7 bases for V and 9 bases for J; bases not matched to a gene: 13. CDR1 is LGHDT, CDR2 YNNKEL, per germline (reference sequence). The length of the CDR3 is 14 residues. The CDR3 sequence is CASNPPGGRAGQYF. The CDR3 region has the DNA TGTGCCAGCAACCCCCCGGGCGGGAGGGCAGGGCAGTACTTC.

This clonotype showed up many times. The chain employs TRBV11-3 and TRBJ2-1, with D hard to call. Between the trimmed V and J ends, which lost 1 base and 7 bases, there was a span of 11 bases. Germline V gene lookup returns CDR1 SGHNT and CDR2 YENEEA. The CDR3 sequence is 14 residues long. The CDR3 protein is CASSLAPGRNEQFF. The CDR3 nucleotides read TGTGCCAGCAGCTTAGCCCCGGGCAGGAATGAGCAGTTCTTC.

The chain joins TRBV20-1 to TRBJ2-5, with 9 bases that match TRBD1. The CDR3 extends over 16 amino acids. V was pared by 0 bases and J by 4 bases, with 9 bases of the junction left unmatched. The germline V gene has CDR1 DFQATT and CDR2 SNEGSKA (reference sequence). In DNA form, the CDR3 reads TGCAGTGCTAGAGACCGGACAGGGGCAGGGGGAGAGACCCAGTACTTC. Residues: CSARDRTGAGGETQYF.

Concerning this clonotype itself: A much larger clone lies a single base off, so this may be a read error. V usage is TRBV6-1 and J usage is TRBJ1-5, with D unclear. With 7 bases removed from V and 5 bases from J, the gap between germline ends came to 24 bases. This CDR3 region has 17 residues. Germline V gene sequence: CDR1 MNHNS, CDR2 SASEGT. CDR3 sequence (DNA): TGTGCCAGCACACTCGTTGGGTTGCGGGTTGGGCATCAGCCCCAGCATTTT. Its protein product is CASTLVGLRVGHQPQHF.

This chain connects TRBV27 to TRBJ2-1; maybe TRBD1 (5 bases). The germline V and J ends were trimmed by 4 bases and 6 bases, with 22 bases remaining between them. The length of the CDR3 is 17 residues. Germline V gene sequence: CDR1 MNHEY, CDR2 SMNVEV (reference sequence). The CDR3 protein is CASSSRLVQGWGNEQFF. DNA for the CDR3: TGTGCCAGCAGTTCCCGCCTAGTTCAGGGATGGGGCAATGAGCAGTTCTTC.

This clonotype was seen only a few times. Being one base from a much bigger clone, this may be a read error. This sequence joins TRBV5-4 and TRBJ2-3; D is possibly TRBD1 or TRBD2 (6 bases each). The CDR3 is made up of 14 amino acids. Germline V CDR1 and CDR2: SGHNT, YYREEE (reference sequence). Trimming cost V 4 bases and J 2 bases, with 11 bases left between them. For the CDR3, the DNA is TGTGCCAGCAGCGGTCCGGGGGCCACAGATACGCAGTATTTT. Translated: CASSGPGATDTQYF. Filled out from reference TRBV5-4 and TRBJ2-3, the complete variable domain reads ETGVTQSPTHLIKTRGQQVTLRCSSQSGHNTVSWYQQALGQGPQFIFQYYREEENGRGNFPPRFSGLQFPNYSSELNVNALELDDSALYLCASSGPGATDTQYFGPGTRLTVL.

This clonotype was counted ten times or more. The chain combines TRBV19 with TRBJ1-3, with TRBD1 as a possible D gene (5 bases). CDR1 LNHDA and CDR2 SQIVND come from the germline V gene (reference sequence). V lost 6 bases, J lost 0 bases, and 15 bases lay in between. The CDR3 length is 16 residues. In DNA, the CDR3 is TGTGCCAGTAGAAATCTTGACAGCAACTCTGGAAACACCATATATTTT. It yields the protein CASRNLDSNSGNTIYF.

This chain joins TRBV7-2 and TRBJ1-6; no clear D gene. Per germline, CDR1 SGHTA and CDR2 FQGNSA. The CDR3 is 13 residues long. Trimming shortened V by 5 bases and J by 14 bases, and 16 bases separated the two germline ends. The CDR3 DNA follows: TGTGCCAGCAGCCCAAAAACCGGCAGTGCCCTCCACTTT. Translating it yields CASSPKTGSALHF.

This clonotype was recorded at least ten times. The chain carries TRBV7-8 and TRBJ2-2; 9 nucleotides align to TRBD2. The CDR3 runs to 17 residues. Germline loops: CDR1 SGHVS, CDR2 FQNEAQ. Germline trimming cut 0 bases from V and 2 bases from J; bases unmatched to any gene: 4. The CDR3 spells CASSLAWLAGNTGELFF. As DNA, the CDR3 is TGTGCCAGCAGCTTAGCTTGGCTAGCGGGAAACACCGGGGAGCTGTTTTTT.

This clonotype was picked up many times. V usage is TRBV6-2 or TRBV6-3 and J usage is TRBJ1-5; 7 nucleotides line up with TRBD1. Germline-derived CDR1 and CDR2 are MNHEY and SVGEGT. The CDR3 covers 13 residues. The J segment lost 6 bases and the V segment lost 10 bases, leaving 9 bases of the junction unmatched. DNA for the CDR3: TGTGCCATAGGACAGGATAATATTCAGCCCCAGCATTTT. Encoded protein: CAIGQDNIQPQHF.

This clonotype was detected ten times or more. A much larger clone differs by one base, so this may be a read error. V is TRBV20-1 and J is TRBJ1-2; D might be TRBD1 (5 bases). Germline values: CDR1 DFQATT, CDR2 SNEGSKA (reference sequence). CDR3 length equals 12 residues. CDR3 nucleotide sequence: TGCAGTGCTGAAACCGGGACCGCTGGCTCCACCTTC. This encodes CSAETGTAGSTF.

About this clonotype itself: The CDR3 carries no conserved terminal phenylalanine or tryptophan, so it likely arises from a read error. The DNA is omitted, as the CDR3 cannot be located on it reliably, and the CDR3 follows TCRdb's listing. The chain recombines TRBV20-1 with TRBJ2-1; the D call of TRBD1 is as the table states it, not checked on the DNA. The CDR3 has 11 amino acids, counting both end residues. Looked up from germline, CDR1 is DFQATT and CDR2 is SNEGSKA (reference sequence). The CDR3 loop is CSARDRGLTFS.

The chain couples TRBV12-5 to TRBJ2-3; D gene ambiguous. The germline V gene encodes CDR1 LGHNT and CDR2 FRNRAP. CDR3 length equals 15 residues. The V end was cut by 3 bases, the J end by 0 bases, with 10 bases between. DNA for the CDR3: TGTGCTAGTGGTTTCAACCAGGCTAGCACAGATACGCAGTATTTT. Its protein product is CASGFNQASTDTQYF.

This clonotype has at least ten counts. The chain couples TRBV6-5 to TRBJ1-2; maybe TRBD1 (6 bases). V lost 5 bases, J lost 2 bases, and 9 bases lay in between. Germline V CDR1 and CDR2: MNHEY, SVGAGI. CDR3 size: 13 residues. In DNA form, the CDR3 reads TGTGCCAGCAGTGGACAGATGAACTATGGCTACACCTTC. Its protein is CASSGQMNYGYTF.

This chain connects TRBV5-4 to TRBJ2-5; D possibly corresponds to TRBD2 (7 bases). V lost 4 bases and J lost 7, with 20 bases in between. The V gene's germline CDR1 is SGHNT and CDR2 YYREEE (reference sequence). The CDR3 is 15 residues long. The chain's CDR3 is CASSAPQGGEGTQYF. DNA of the CDR3: TGTGCCAGCAGCGCTCCACAGGGAGGGGAGGGGACCCAGTACTTC.

This clonotype was seen repeatedly, ten times or more. The chain carries TRBV12-3 or TRBV12-4 and TRBJ1-2, with D perhaps matching TRBD1 (6 bases). V lost 6 bases to trimming and J lost 0 bases, with 14 bases between them. The CDR3 extends over 15 amino acids. CDR3 protein: CASRRGGVSNYGYTF. CDR3 in DNA: TGTGCCAGCAGGCGAGGGGGGGTATCTAACTATGGCTACACCTTC.

This clonotype has ten or more counts. This chain connects TRBV20-1 to TRBJ1-4, with 10 positions matching TRBD1. The germline V gene has CDR1 DFQATT and CDR2 SNEGSKA (reference sequence). V dropped 8 bases and J dropped 6; count of bases not matched to a gene: 18. The CDR3 is 17 amino acids. The CDR3 protein is CSSEGGMTGQGHEKLFF. Written as DNA, the CDR3 is TGCAGTTCAGAGGGGGGGATGACGGGACAGGGGCATGAAAAACTGTTTTTT.